This is a list of T cell receptor beta chains from one sample in a study of T-cell memory formation after mild COVID-19. TCRdb reprocessed the 5' RACE reads with MiXCR, giving one entry per CDR3 protein. The sample holds some 450,000 distinct CDR3 sequences, around 18% seen once. The specimen sequenced was PBMCs or a T cell subset sorted from them (not recorded which). The source of these receptors is an adult woman who had mild COVID-19 (a few samples of this study predate the infection). Cell type and time point are not known. Each CDR3 is given without its conserved first and last residue. Size values are once, few and many counts, or a class for expanded clones, and some rows have none.

j_gene,abundance,v_gene,CDR3aa
TRBJ1-2,few,TRBV12-3/TRBV12-4,ASTPGFNYGYT
TRBJ2-1,few,TRBV7-9,ASSLKVDEQF
TRBJ1-1,.,TRBV20-1,SAPGQGATEAF
TRBJ2-1,many,TRBV14,ASSQLGTGHHEQF
TRBJ2-3,.,TRBV12-3/TRBV12-4,ASSWRGGDTQY
TRBJ2-7,.,TRBV5-1,ASSLTGAHEQY
TRBJ2-1,few,TRBV5-1,ASAPPAGTPNEQF
TRBJ2-4,.,TRBV19,ATRDRLAKNIQY
TRBJ2-7,.,TRBV25-1,ASSDSISGLWGYEQY
TRBJ2-1,.,TRBV5-1,ASSLAAGTPYNEQF
TRBJ1-5,few,TRBV2,ASKAPRPGYQPQH
TRBJ2-7,few,TRBV5-1,ASRGTGRYEQY
TRBJ2-1,few,TRBV7-8,ASSGSRDGPYNEQF
TRBJ1-5,.,TRBV18,ASSVRQGGSQQPQH
TRBJ1-1,few,TRBV5-1,ASSEGTGRTEAF
TRBJ2-7,many,TRBV10-3,AISEWGTPSDEQY
TRBJ2-1,.,TRBV9,ASSALPDRGNEQF
TRBJ2-2,few,TRBV20-1,SARVWDRGNTGELF
TRBJ2-3,many,TRBV4-1,ASSQEGLAGKDTQY
TRBJ2-3,.,TRBV20-1,SKTLAGTDTQY
TRBJ2-1,.,TRBV5-1,ASREGFYNEQF
TRBJ2-3,few,TRBV12-3/TRBV12-4,ASSSPWVKGASTDTQY
TRBJ2-7,few,TRBV7-9,ASSLSGHEQY
TRBJ1-4,.,TRBV7-9,ASSLGGIRDRGPATNEKLF
TRBJ2-2,.,TRBV6-5,ASTDRGRTGELF
TRBJ1-5,many,TRBV20-1,SARGPENQPQH
TRBJ1-3,.,TRBV7-9,ASSFFRSGNTIY
TRBJ2-1,.,TRBV10-3,AISEWGPGDEQF
TRBJ1-1,few,TRBV20-1,SARGVSGFDTEAF
TRBJ1-5,.,TRBV9,ASSVDGDQPQH
TRBJ1-4,.,TRBV11-2,ASSRSRTSEKLF